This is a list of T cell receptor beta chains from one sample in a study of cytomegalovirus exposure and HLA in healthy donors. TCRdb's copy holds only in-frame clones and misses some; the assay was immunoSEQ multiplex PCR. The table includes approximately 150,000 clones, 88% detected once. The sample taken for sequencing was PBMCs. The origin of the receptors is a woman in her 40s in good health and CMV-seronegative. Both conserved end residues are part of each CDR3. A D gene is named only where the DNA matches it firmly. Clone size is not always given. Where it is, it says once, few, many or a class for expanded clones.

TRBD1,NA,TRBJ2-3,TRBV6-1,TGTGCCAGCGGTGACAGGGGCAGGGCAGATACGCAGTATTTT,CASGDRGRADTQYF
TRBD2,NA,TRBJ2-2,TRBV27,TGTGCCAGCAGCCGCCGGCTAGCGGGAAGCACCGGGGAGCTGTTTTTT,CASSRRLAGSTGELFF
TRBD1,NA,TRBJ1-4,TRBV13,TGTGCCAGCAGCTTAAACAGGGGGCGGGATGAAAAACTGTTTTTT,CASSLNRGRDEKLFF
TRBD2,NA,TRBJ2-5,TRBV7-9,TGTGCCAGCAGCTTAGGAGCGGGAGGCTACGAGACCCAGTACTTC,CASSLGAGGYETQYF
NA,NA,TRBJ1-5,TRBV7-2,TGTGCCAGCAGCCCGGGAAATTACAATCAGCCCCAGCATTTT,CASSPGNYNQPQHF
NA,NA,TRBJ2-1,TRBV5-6,TGTGCCAGCAGCGCCCAGTACAATGAGCAGTTCTTC,CASSAQYNEQFF
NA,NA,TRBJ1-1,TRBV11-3,TGTGCCAGCAGCTCTAATACCGGGGAAGCTTTCTTT,CASSSNTGEAFF
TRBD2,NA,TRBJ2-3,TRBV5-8,TGTGCCAGCAGCTTGGGGCGGGAGTTGGTCACAGATACGCAGTATTTT,CASSLGRELVTDTQYF
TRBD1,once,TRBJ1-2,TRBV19,TGTGCCAGTAGCAGGACAGGGTCGTCTAACTATGGCTACACCTTC,CASSRTGSSNYGYTF
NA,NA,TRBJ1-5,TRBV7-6,TGTGCCAGCAGCCCACAGGGCTCTCAGCCCCAGCATTTT,CASSPQGSQPQHF
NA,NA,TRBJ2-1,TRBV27,TGTGCCAGCAGTTTCAACCGGGACTCCGAGCAGTTCTTC,CASSFNRDSEQFF
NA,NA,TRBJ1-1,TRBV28,TGTGCCAGCCAAGGGAGGGTGGGGGCCATGAACACTGAAGCTTTCTTT,CASQGRVGAMNTEAFF
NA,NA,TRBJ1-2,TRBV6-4,TGTGCCAGCAGTAAGACAGGAGACTATGGCTACACCTTC,CASSKTGDYGYTF
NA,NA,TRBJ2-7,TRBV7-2,TGTGCCAGCAGCTACGGACAGGGAGGGTACGAGCAGTACTTC,CASSYGQGGYEQYF
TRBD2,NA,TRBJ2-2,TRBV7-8,TGTGCCAGCAAAACTATCTCGGGACTAGTAGCCGGGGAGCTGTTTTTT,CASKTISGLVAGELFF
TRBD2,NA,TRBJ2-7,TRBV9,TGTGCCAGCAGCCGCGGGAGGGCGTCCTACGAGCAGTACTTC,CASSRGRASYEQYF
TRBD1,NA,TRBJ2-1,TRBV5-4,TGTGCCAGCAGCTTGGTGGCAGGGGGTTTATTAGGGGAGCAGTTCTTC,CASSLVAGGLLGEQFF
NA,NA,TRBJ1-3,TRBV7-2,TGTGCCAGCAGCCTGCAGGTTGCTGGAAACACCATATATTTT,CASSLQVAGNTIYF
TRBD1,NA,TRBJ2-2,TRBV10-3,TGTGCCATCAAGGGGGCAGTCACCGGGGAGCTGTTTTTT,CAIKGAVTGELFF
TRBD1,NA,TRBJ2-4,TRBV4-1,TGCGCCAGCAGCCAAGATTCTGGACAGGGAGGAAACATTCAGTACTTC,CASSQDSGQGGNIQYF
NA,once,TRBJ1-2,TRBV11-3,TGTGCCAGCAGCTCCGGGGGAGGGTCCCTTGGCTACACCTTC,CASSSGGGSLGYTF
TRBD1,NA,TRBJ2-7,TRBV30,TGTGCCTGGAGTATGAACAGGGGGCTCGGGCAGTACTTC,CAWSMNRGLGQYF
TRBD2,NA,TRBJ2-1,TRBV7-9,TGTGCCAGCAGCCCCCGACTAGCGGGAGTTTCCTACAATGAGCAGTTCTTC,CASSPRLAGVSYNEQFF
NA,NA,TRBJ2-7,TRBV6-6,TGTGCCAGCAGTCCCGGGGGAGTCTACGAGCAGTACTTC,CASSPGGVYEQYF
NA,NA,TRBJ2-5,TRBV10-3,TGTGCCATCAGTGACGTTCCAGCGGAGGCCGTGTACTTC,CAISDVPAEAVYF
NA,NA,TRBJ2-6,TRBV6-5,TGTGCCAGCAGTCGGACTGGCTCTGGGGCCAACGTCCTGACTTTC,CASSRTGSGANVLTF
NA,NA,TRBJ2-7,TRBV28,TGTGCCAGCAGTCTCCAGAGACAGTGGAACGAGCAGTACTTC,CASSLQRQWNEQYF
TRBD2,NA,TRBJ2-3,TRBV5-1,TGCGCCAGCAGCACAAGGACTAGCGGGGCCACAGATACGCAGTATTTT,CASSTRTSGATDTQYF
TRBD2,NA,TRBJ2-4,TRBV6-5,TGTGCCAGCAGTTACCTAAGCGGGGGCCTAAACATTCAGTACTTC,CASSYLSGGLNIQYF
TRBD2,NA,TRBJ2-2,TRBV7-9,TGTGCCACAGCCGGGAGCGGGAGTAACACCGGGGAGCTGTTTTTT,CATAGSGSNTGELFF
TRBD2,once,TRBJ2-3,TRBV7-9,TGTTCCGTAGCGGGTTATACGCAGTATTTT,CSVAGYTQYF
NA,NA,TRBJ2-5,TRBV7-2,TGTGCCAGCAGCTTTTCTGGGCAGTACCAAGAGACCCAGTACTTC,CASSFSGQYQETQYF
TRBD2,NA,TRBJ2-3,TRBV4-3,TGCGCCAGCAGCCAAGGGTTCAAAGCGGGAGTTCTTGGCACAGATACGCAGTATTTT,CASSQGFKAGVLGTDTQYF
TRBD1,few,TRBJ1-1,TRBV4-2,TGTGCCAGCAGCCAACCGACAGGGGTGAACACTGAAGCTTTCTTT,CASSQPTGVNTEAFF
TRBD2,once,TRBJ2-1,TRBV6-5,TGTGCCAGCAGTTACGACGGGACTAGCGGGTTCGATGAGCAGTTCTTC,CASSYDGTSGFDEQFF
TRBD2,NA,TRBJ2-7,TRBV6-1,TGTGCCAGCAGTGAAGGGGCTAGCGGGGCCTACGAGCAGTACTTC,CASSEGASGAYEQYF
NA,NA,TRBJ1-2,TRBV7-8,TGTGCCAGCAGCTTAGAACGAGGGCCCAACTATGGCTACACCTTC,CASSLERGPNYGYTF
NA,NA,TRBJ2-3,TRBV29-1,TGCAGCGTTGTTCCGAGGGGGTTGGGTACGCAGTATTTT,CSVVPRGLGTQYF
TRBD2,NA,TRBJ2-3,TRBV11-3,TGTGCCAGCAGCTTAGCCCCACTAGCGGGCCCCACAGATACGCAGTATTTT,CASSLAPLAGPTDTQYF
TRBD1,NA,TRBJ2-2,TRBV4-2,TGTGCCAGCAGCCCCAGGGACAGGGGGGTAAACAGGGAGCTGTTTTTT,CASSPRDRGVNRELFF
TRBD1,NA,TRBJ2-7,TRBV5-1,TGCGCCAGCAGCTTGGCCGGTGGGACAGGGGGCTTCTTC,CASSLAGGTGGFF
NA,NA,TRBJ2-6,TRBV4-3,TGCGCCAGCAGCCAAGATAGGGGTCGGGCTACCTCCCGCTCTGGGGCCAACGTCCTGACTTTC,CASSQDRGRATSRSGANVLTF
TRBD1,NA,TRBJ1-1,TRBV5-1,TGCGCCAGCAGCAAAGGACAGGGGAGCGCTGAAGCTTTCTTT,CASSKGQGSAEAFF
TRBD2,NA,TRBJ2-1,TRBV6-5,TGTGCCAGCAGTTACCTACTAGCGGGAGTTAGGGATGAGCAGTTCTTC,CASSYLLAGVRDEQFF
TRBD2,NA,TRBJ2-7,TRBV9,TGTGCCAGCAGCGGAGGCGGACTAGAACAGCAGTACTTC,CASSGGGLEQQYF
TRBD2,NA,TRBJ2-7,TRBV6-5,TGTGCCAGCAGTACGGAGCGGGAGGTTTACTACGAGCAGTACTTC,CASSTEREVYYEQYF
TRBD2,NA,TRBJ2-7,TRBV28,TGTGCCAGCAGCCTGAGCGGGAGGGCCAAATACGAGCAGTACTTC,CASSLSGRAKYEQYF
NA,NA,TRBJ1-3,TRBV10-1,TGCGCCAGCAGTGAGATGGCAGCGAGCTCTGGAAACACCATATATTTT,CASSEMAASSGNTIYF
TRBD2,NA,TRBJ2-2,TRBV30,TGTGCCTGGACAGTCGGGAGGGCCCACACCGGGGAGCTGTTTTTT,CAWTVGRAHTGELFF
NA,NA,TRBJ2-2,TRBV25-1,TGTGCCAGCAGTGCCCCGGGGTACACCGGGGAGCTGTTTTTT,CASSAPGYTGELFF
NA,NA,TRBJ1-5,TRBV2,TGTGCCAGCAGCAGGGATCAGCCCCAGCATTTT,CASSRDQPQHF
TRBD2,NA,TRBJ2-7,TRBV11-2,TGTGCCAGCAGCTCAGCGGGGACTAGCGGGATCAACGAGCAGTACTTC,CASSSAGTSGINEQYF
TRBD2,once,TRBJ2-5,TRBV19,TGTGCCAGTAGTCAGGCGGGAGCGGTCGGAGGGGAGACCCAGTACTTC,CASSQAGAVGGETQYF
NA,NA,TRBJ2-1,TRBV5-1,TGCGCCAGCAGCTCCGCCGGGACTTCCTACAATGAGCAGTTCTTC,CASSSAGTSYNEQFF
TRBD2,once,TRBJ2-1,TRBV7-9,TGTGCCAGCAGCCACAGAGCGGGAGCCTACAATGAGCAGTTCTTC,CASSHRAGAYNEQFF
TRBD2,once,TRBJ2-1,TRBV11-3,TGTGCCAGCAGCTTAGGGGGTACGGGGGGGGGCAATGAGCAGTTCTTC,CASSLGGTGGGNEQFF
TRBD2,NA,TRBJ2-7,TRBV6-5,TGTGCCAGCAGTCAGGGACTAGCGGGAGTAAGCGAGCAGTACTTC,CASSQGLAGVSEQYF
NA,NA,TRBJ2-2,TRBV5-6,TGTGCCAGCAGTCGTGACAGATACACCGGGGAGCTGTTTTTT,CASSRDRYTGELFF
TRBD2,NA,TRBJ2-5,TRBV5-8,TGTGCCAGCAGCACTAGACTAGCGAGAACCGGGGAGACCCAGTACTTC,CASSTRLARTGETQYF
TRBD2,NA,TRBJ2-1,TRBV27,TGTGCCAGCAAGTACGGGAGGGGGGGGAATGAGCAGTTCTTC,CASKYGRGGNEQFF